The 18 T cell receptor beta chains reported below all come from one sample, sequenced in a study of blood T cell repertoires in COVID-19. The method was immunoSEQ multiplex PCR; TCRdb's version includes in-frame clones alone and lacks a portion of them. The sample shows around 200,000 clones, approximately 87% of them seen only once. Sequencing input: peripheral blood. The receptors originated from a woman aged 55-70 years with COVID-19, enrolled during active disease.

This chain connects TRBV27 to TRBJ1-1; 8 bases agree with TRBD1. V lost 6 bases to trimming and J lost 1 base; unmatched junction nucleotides: 7. Germline V lookup: CDR1 MNHEY, CDR2 SMNVEV (reference sequence). There are 15 residues in the CDR3. The CDR3 here is CASREQGVENTEAFF. The CDR3, as DNA: TGTGCCAGCAGAGAACAGGGGGTGGAGAACACTGAAGCTTTCTTT.

The chain has TRBV12-3 or TRBV12-4 and TRBJ1-2; no reliable D call. With 6 bases removed from V and 8 bases from J, the gap between germline ends came to 16 bases. This CDR3 is 13 amino acids long. CDR3 DNA sequence: TGTGCCAGCAGCCGTGGGAGCCCGGGCGGCTACACCTTC. The encoded protein is CASSRGSPGGYTF.

The rearrangement joins TRBV19 to TRBJ2-1; D possibly corresponds to TRBD2 (5 bases). This CDR3 is 15 amino acids long. Germline CDR1 and CDR2: LNHDA and SQIVND (reference sequence). The ends were cut back, 0 bases at V and 9 bases at J, with 15 bases in the middle. The CDR3 DNA follows: TGTGCCAGTAGTATAGATCGGCGAGGGAGAGGTGAGCAGTTCTTC. Its protein product is CASSIDRRGRGEQFF.

This clone was seen a single time. The chain is built from TRBV7-9 and TRBJ2-5; D possibly corresponds to TRBD2 (6 bases). Germline CDR1 is SEHNR and CDR2 is FQNEAQ (reference sequence). The CDR3 length is 14 residues. V lost 0 bases and J lost 5, with 10 bases in between. The DNA of the CDR3 is TGTGCCAGCAGCTTAGCTTTTGGAGGGGAGACCCAGTACTTC. Its protein is CASSLAFGGETQYF.

The gene calls are TRBV7-2 and TRBJ1-6, with 8 bases matching TRBD1. The CDR3 consists of 16 residues. V lost 0 bases and J lost 10; bases outside the gene matches: 8. Germline-derived CDR1 and CDR2 are SGHTA and FQGNSA. The chain's CDR3 is CASSLADREWGSPLHF. In DNA form, the CDR3 reads TGTGCCAGCAGCTTAGCGGACAGGGAATGGGGGTCACCCCTCCACTTT.

CDR3 amino acids: CASSRTDYGYTF. CDR3 DNA sequence: TGTGCCAGCAGTCGAACGGACTATGGCTACACCTTC. This chain joins TRBV13 and TRBJ1-2; D remains unclear. Germline CDR1 reads PRHDT; CDR2 reads FYEKMQ (reference sequence). V gave up 6 bases and J gave up 3 bases, with 8 bases separating them. The length of the CDR3 is 12 residues.

This clone was seen a single time. The rearrangement joins TRBV5-6 to TRBJ1-2; D might be TRBD1 (6 bases). Germline CDR1 is SGHDT and CDR2 is YYEEEE. The CDR3 length is 16 residues. Deletions cut 2 bases from V and 4 bases from J, with 18 bases between. Written as DNA, the CDR3 is TGTGCCAGCAGCTTTGCGGGTGGGGACACTTCCTATGGCTACACCTTC. Translating gives CASSFAGGDTSYGYTF.

The CDR3 spells CASSRDRESYGYTF. The DNA for the CDR3 is TGTGCCAGCTCCCGCGACAGGGAGTCCTATGGCTACACCTTC. The chain joins TRBV18 to TRBJ1-2; 7 bases map to TRBD1. The trim removed 6 bases at V and 4 bases at J, leaving 8 bases unmatched. CDR3 size: 14 residues. CDR1 and CDR2 from the germline V gene are KGHSH and LQKENI.

The rearrangement joins TRBV4-3 to TRBJ2-2; D unclear. The CDR3 extends over 18 amino acids. The V gene's germline CDR1 is LGHNA and CDR2 YSLEER. V was trimmed by 3 bases and J by 2 bases, leaving 19 bases between them. The CDR3 region has the DNA TGCGCCAGCAGCCAGGCACTATCCGGAAACACTAACACCGGGGAGCTGTTTTTT. Translation: CASSQALSGNTNTGELFF.

J is TRBJ1-5 and V is TRBV6-1, with D hard to call. The CDR3 has 14 amino acids. Germline-derived CDR1 and CDR2 are MNHNS and SASEGT. V lost 0 bases and J lost 4, with 7 bases in between. CDR3 DNA: TGTGCCAGCAGTGAAGCGGCATTTAATCAGCCCCAGCATTTT. It encodes CASSEAAFNQPQHF.

J is TRBJ1-1 and V is TRBV27, with D tentatively TRBD1 (6 bases). Trimming took 3 bases from V and 6 from J, leaving 26 bases between them. The CDR3 is 18 residues long. Germline loops: CDR1 MNHEY, CDR2 SMNVEV (reference sequence). The CDR3 region has the DNA TGTGCCAGCAGTTTTCGCCAGGGGTCCCGGGTGTTGGGCCCTGAAGCTTTCTTT. Translated: CASSFRQGSRVLGPEAFF.

The chain recombines TRBV5-3 with TRBJ2-7; D remains ambiguous. TRBV5-3 is an open reading frame, and its role is uncertain. The CDR3 length is 13 residues. V lost 3 bases to trimming and J lost 2 bases, with 9 bases between them. The CDR3, as DNA: TGTGCCAGAAGCTCCGGAGCCCCCTACGAGCAGTACTTC. This translates into CARSSGAPYEQYF.

The CDR3 region is CASSSQSAQGYEQYF. Here the CDR3 DNA reads TGTGCCAGCAGTTCACAAAGCGCACAGGGCTACGAGCAGTACTTC. V is TRBV28 and J is TRBJ2-7; possible D gene TRBD1, 6 bases. This CDR3 region has 15 residues. Between the trimmed V and J ends, which lost 4 bases and 3 bases, there was a span of 16 bases. Germline values: CDR1 MDHEN, CDR2 SYDVKM. The complete variable domain, with remaining parts taken from reference TRBV28 and TRBJ2-7, reads DVKVTQSSRYLVKRTGEKVFLECVQDMDHENMFWYRQDPGLGLRLIYFSYDVKMKEKGDIPEGYSVSREKKERFSLILESASTNQTSMYLCASSSQSAQGYEQYFGPGTRLTVT.

The chain is built from TRBV7-2 and TRBJ1-5; possible D gene TRBD1, 6 bases. Germline V CDR1 and CDR2: SGHTA, FQGNSA. Between the trimmed V and J ends, which lost 1 base and 4 bases, there was a span of 11 bases. The CDR3 length is 15 residues. The CDR3 reads CASSLGTVVNQPQHF. The CDR3 DNA sequence: TGTGCCAGCAGCTTAGGGACAGTTGTGAATCAGCCCCAGCATTTT.

The chain employs TRBV7-2 and TRBJ2-7, with D maybe TRBD2 (6 bases). This CDR3 spans 13 amino acids. Germline CDR1 reads SGHTA; CDR2 reads FQGNSA. Trimming shortened V by 3 bases and J by 5 bases, and 11 bases separated the two germline ends. The CDR3 DNA reads as TGTGCCAGCAGCTTGCCCGGACTAAACGAGCAGTACTTC. Encoded protein: CASSLPGLNEQYF.

V is TRBV6-5 and J is TRBJ1-2; D is unclear. The CDR3 is 12 residues long. Germline assignment: CDR1 MNHEY and CDR2 SVGAGI. The V and J ends lost 10 bases and 4 bases respectively, with 13 bases between them. DNA for the CDR3: TGTGCCACCGTCAAGGCGGCCTATGGCTACACCTTC. Translated: CATVKAAYGYTF.

The CDR3 reads CASDRTGTNEKLFF. The DNA for the CDR3 is TGTGCCAGCGACCGGACAGGGACTAATGAAAAACTGTTTTTT. The chain recombines TRBV2 with TRBJ1-4; 8 nucleotides agree with TRBD1. J gave up 2 bases and V 8 bases, and 4 bases lay outside the gene matches. The CDR3 runs to 14 residues. Germline values: CDR1 SNHLY, CDR2 FYNNEI.

Remarks on this clone: The germline gene is not matched at one end of the junction; a read error may be the cause. The V and J genes are TRBV7-7 and TRBJ1-1, with TRBD1 matching 10 bases. The CDR3 runs to 15 residues. CDR1 is SSHAT, CDR2 FNYEAQ, per germline (reference sequence). CDR3 sequence (DNA): TGTGCTAGCAGACAGACAGGGGGCGTGGGCACTGAAGCTTTCTTT. Protein: CASRQTGGVGTEAFF.